What follows are 9 T cell receptor beta chains derived from one specimen sequenced in a study of shared clonotypes between healthy human individuals. Assay used: immunoSEQ multiplex PCR; TCRdb lists only in-frame clones, some missing. The profile shows 450,000 to 550,000 clones, 79% of them singletons. Sequencing was carried out using PBMCs. These receptors all stem from a woman aged 40 to 50 in good health. Some clones in this sample may be carry-over from other donors' samples.

The chain uses TRBV4-1 and TRBJ2-5, with D unclear. The end of the DNA is better explained by TRBJ2-7, so the J call may be wrong. This CDR3 has 13 amino acids. CDR1 and CDR2 from the germline V gene are MGHRA and YSYEKL. CDR3 sequence: CASSQPENYEQYF. The CDR3 nucleotides read TGCGCCAGCAGCCAACCAGAAAACTACGAGCAGTACTTC.

The rearrangement joins TRBV7-9 to TRBJ1-3, with D perhaps matching TRBD1 (6 bases). V was shortened by 1 base and J by 2 bases, with 9 bases between the two germline ends. The CDR3 is 15 amino acids. The germline V gene has CDR1 SEHNR and CDR2 FQNEAQ (reference sequence). The CDR3: CASSLEGGPGNTIYF. In nucleotides, the CDR3 is TGTGCCAGCAGCTTAGAAGGGGGACCTGGAAACACCATATATTTT. Drawing the rest from reference TRBV7-9 and TRBJ1-3, the complete variable domain is DTGVSQNPRHKITKRGQNVTFRCDPISEHNRLYWYRQTLGQGPEFLTYFQNEAQLEKSRLLSDRFSAERPKGSFSTLEIQRTEQGDSAMYLCASSLEGGPGNTIYFGEGSWLTVV.

The rearrangement links TRBV19 to TRBJ2-7, with D perhaps being TRBD1 or TRBD2 (7 bases each). Trimming removed 3 bases at V and 1 base at J, with 13 bases between. The CDR3 length is 15 residues. Germline lookup yields CDR1 LNHDA and CDR2 SQIVND (reference sequence). This CDR3 reads CASSMGGGASYEQYF. The CDR3 DNA is TGTGCCAGTAGTATGGGAGGGGGCGCATCCTACGAGCAGTACTTC.

The chain carries TRBV9 and TRBJ2-3; 7 nucleotides line up with TRBD2. The CDR3 runs to 14 residues. Germline V lookup: CDR1 SGDLS, CDR2 YYNGEE. Trimming cost V 4 bases and J 2 bases; bases outside gene matches: 4. CDR3: CASSLGTTTDTQYF. The CDR3 DNA reads TGTGCCAGCAGCTTAGGGACTACCACAGATACGCAGTATTTT.

This clone appeared once. The chain carries TRBV18 and TRBJ2-1; 7 nucleotides agree with TRBD2. The germline gives CDR1 KGHSH, CDR2 LQKENI. The junction had 9 bases not matched to a gene; V was cut back by 3 bases and J by 7 bases. CDR3 length equals 15 residues. CDR3 sequence reads: CASSPLAVVGNEQFF. The CDR3 bases are TGTGCCAGCTCACCCCTAGCGGTCGTGGGGAATGAGCAGTTCTTC.

The J gene is TRBJ2-1, the V gene TRBV28; 12 positions agree with TRBD2. Germline CDR1 and CDR2: MDHEN and SYDVKM. Unmatched junction bases numbered 12, after V lost 3 bases and J lost 9 bases. There are 17 residues in the CDR3. The CDR3 DNA is TGTGCCAGCAGTTTCAGGGAGACTAGCGGGAGAGCAGCTGAGCAGTTCTTC. Its protein is CASSFRETSGRAAEQFF.

The gene calls are TRBV7-8 and TRBJ2-7; 8 positions agree with TRBD2. V lost 2 bases to trimming and J lost 4 bases; unmatched junction nucleotides: 4. The CDR3 has 14 amino acids. Germline-derived CDR1 and CDR2 are SGHVS and FQNEAQ. The DNA for the CDR3 is TGTGCCAGCAGCTTATTCACTAGCGGATACGAGCAGTACTTC. Residues: CASSLFTSGYEQYF.

The chain links TRBV6-1 to TRBJ2-3; 7 bases are shared with TRBD1. CDR3 length equals 14 residues. After removal of 4 bases from V and 5 bases from J, the junction contained 6 bases not matched to a gene. Per germline, CDR1 MNHNS and CDR2 SASEGT. CDR3 coding DNA: TGTGCCAGCAGTGGCCGGGACAGCTTAGATACGCAGTATTTT. It yields the protein CASSGRDSLDTQYF.

V is TRBV5-1 and J is TRBJ2-2, with 10 bases that match TRBD2. The germline V gene has CDR1 SGHRS and CDR2 YFSETQ. This CDR3 spans 16 amino acids. After removal of 0 bases from V and 6 bases from J, the junction contained 5 bases not matched to a gene. The CDR3 DNA reads as TGCGCCAGCAGCTTGGCGACTAGCGGGTTCCCCGGGGAGCTGTTTTTT. Its protein is CASSLATSGFPGELFF.